This TCR beta chain was recorded in a study of blood T cell repertoires in COVID-19. Turning to the study itself: Specimens from acute and convalescent COVID-19 originated in the United States, Italy and Spain. The cDNA or gDNA used as material had been derived from T cells, B-cell-depleted T cells, or PBMCs.

Per the original methods: Quantification of nucleated cells was approximated via reference gene primer amplification. Sequenced by immunoSEQ multiplex PCR; TCRdb stores in-frame clones only, minus some. That table furnishes V, J and clone size, whereas the DNA furnished D and trimming. There are approximately 320,000 clones in the sample; approximately 85% occur only once, and approximately 7.5% lies in the top ten. The sample was peripheral blood. The receptor's source is a human donor in a cohort sampled during active COVID-19.

The CDR3 DNA follows: TGTGCCAGCACGGCCGAGGCCTCCTCTGGGGCCAACGTCCTGACTTTC. It translates to CASTAEASSGANVLTF. The chain is built from TRBV2 and TRBJ2-6; D is uncertain. Trimming pared 7 bases from V and 0 bases from J, leaving 13 bases between. The germline V gene has CDR1 SNHLY and CDR2 FYNNEI. The CDR3 sequence is 16 residues long.